This T cell receptor (beta chain) was sequenced during a study of shared clonotypes between healthy human individuals. In this sample, this clone turned up once. Germline CDR1 SGHTA, CDR2 FQGTGA. V lost 5 bases and J lost 2, with 11 bases in between. The CDR3 has 14 amino acids. Produced via immunoSEQ multiplex PCR; TCRdb's table is partial and in-frame only. Here the sample spans millions of clones, just over 90% being singletons. The TCR comes from a man between 18 and 35 years old in good health. The chain couples TRBV7-3 to TRBJ2-3; a possible D gene is TRBD1 (5 bases). The sample taken for sequencing was naive CD4+ T cells sorted from blood. This sample's subset: CD45RA+ positively selected. CDR3 loop: CASSKDTYTDTQYF. In DNA form, the CDR3 reads TGTGCCAGCAGCAAGGACACCTACACAGATACGCAGTATTTT. The full variable domain, completed using reference TRBV7-3 and TRBJ2-3, is GAGVSQTPSNKVTEKGKYVELRCDPISGHTALYWYRQSLGQGPEFLIYFQGTGAADDSGLPNDRFFAVRPEGSVSTLKIQRTERGDSAVYLCASSKDTYTDTQYFGPGTRLTVL.